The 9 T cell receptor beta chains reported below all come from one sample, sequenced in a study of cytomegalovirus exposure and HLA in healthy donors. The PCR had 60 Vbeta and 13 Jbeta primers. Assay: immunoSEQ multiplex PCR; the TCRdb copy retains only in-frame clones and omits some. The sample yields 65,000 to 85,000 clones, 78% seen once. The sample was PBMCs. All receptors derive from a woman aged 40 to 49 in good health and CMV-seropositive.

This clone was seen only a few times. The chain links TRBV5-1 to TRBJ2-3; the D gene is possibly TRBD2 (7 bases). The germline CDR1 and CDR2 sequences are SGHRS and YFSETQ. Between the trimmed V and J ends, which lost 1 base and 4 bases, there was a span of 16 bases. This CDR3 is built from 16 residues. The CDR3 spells CASSLFGGASADTQYF. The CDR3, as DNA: TGCGCCAGCAGCTTGTTTGGGGGGGCCAGCGCAGATACGCAGTATTTT.

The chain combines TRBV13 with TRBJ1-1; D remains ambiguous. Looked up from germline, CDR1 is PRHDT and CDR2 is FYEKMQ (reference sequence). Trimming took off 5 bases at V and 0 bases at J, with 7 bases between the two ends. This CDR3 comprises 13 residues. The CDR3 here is CASSPTLNTEAFF. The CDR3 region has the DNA TGTGCCAGCAGCCCTACCTTGAACACTGAAGCTTTCTTT.

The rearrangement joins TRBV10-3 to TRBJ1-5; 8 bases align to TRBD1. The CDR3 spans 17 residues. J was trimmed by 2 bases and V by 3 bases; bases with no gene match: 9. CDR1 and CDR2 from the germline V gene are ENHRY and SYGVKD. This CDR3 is CAISDPRQGPGNQPQHF. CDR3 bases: TGTGCCATCAGTGACCCTAGACAGGGGCCGGGCAATCAGCCCCAGCATTTT.

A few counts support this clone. In DNA, the CDR3 is TGTGCCAGCAGCGCGGGACAGCTTAGCAATCAGCCCCAGCATTTT. Translation: CASSAGQLSNQPQHF. This chain joins TRBV7-2 and TRBJ1-5; 7 nucleotides align to TRBD1. Germline V gives CDR1 SGHTA, CDR2 FQGNSA. This CDR3 contains 15 residues. The ends lost 5 bases at V and 0 bases at J; junction bases unmatched: 4.

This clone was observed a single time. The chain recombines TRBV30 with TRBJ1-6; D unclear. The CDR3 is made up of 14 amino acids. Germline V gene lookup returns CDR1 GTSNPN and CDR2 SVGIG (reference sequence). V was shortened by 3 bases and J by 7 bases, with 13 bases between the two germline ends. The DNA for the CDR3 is TGTGCCTGGAGGATGAGTGCAAGAAATTCACCCCTCCACTTT. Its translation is CAWRMSARNSPLHF.

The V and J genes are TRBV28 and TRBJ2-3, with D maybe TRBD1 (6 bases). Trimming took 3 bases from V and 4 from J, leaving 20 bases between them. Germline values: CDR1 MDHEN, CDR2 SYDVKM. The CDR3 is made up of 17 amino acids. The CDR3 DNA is TGTGCCAGCAGTTTCATCGGGACATCCCACGGGCCAGATACGCAGTATTTT. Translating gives CASSFIGTSHGPDTQYF.

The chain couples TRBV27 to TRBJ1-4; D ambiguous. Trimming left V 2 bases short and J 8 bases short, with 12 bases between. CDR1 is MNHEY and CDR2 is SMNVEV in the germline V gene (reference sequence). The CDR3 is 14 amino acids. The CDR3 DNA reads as TGTGCCAGCAGTTTAGGGCAGACGCAAGAAAAACTGTTTTTT. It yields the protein CASSLGQTQEKLFF.

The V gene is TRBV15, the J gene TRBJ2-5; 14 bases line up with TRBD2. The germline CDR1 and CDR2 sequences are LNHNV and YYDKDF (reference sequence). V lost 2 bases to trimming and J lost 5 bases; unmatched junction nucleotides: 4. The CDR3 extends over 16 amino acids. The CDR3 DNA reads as TGTGCCACCAGCAGACAGACTAGCGGGGGGGCGGAGACCCAGTACTTC. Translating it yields CATSRQTSGGAETQYF.

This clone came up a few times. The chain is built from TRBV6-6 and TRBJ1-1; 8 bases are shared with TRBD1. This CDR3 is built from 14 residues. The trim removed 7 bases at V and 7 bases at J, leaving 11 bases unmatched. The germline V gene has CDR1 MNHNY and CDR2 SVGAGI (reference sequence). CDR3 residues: CASIRDRFFFEAFF. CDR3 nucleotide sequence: TGTGCCAGCATCCGGGACAGGTTCTTTTTTGAAGCTTTCTTT.